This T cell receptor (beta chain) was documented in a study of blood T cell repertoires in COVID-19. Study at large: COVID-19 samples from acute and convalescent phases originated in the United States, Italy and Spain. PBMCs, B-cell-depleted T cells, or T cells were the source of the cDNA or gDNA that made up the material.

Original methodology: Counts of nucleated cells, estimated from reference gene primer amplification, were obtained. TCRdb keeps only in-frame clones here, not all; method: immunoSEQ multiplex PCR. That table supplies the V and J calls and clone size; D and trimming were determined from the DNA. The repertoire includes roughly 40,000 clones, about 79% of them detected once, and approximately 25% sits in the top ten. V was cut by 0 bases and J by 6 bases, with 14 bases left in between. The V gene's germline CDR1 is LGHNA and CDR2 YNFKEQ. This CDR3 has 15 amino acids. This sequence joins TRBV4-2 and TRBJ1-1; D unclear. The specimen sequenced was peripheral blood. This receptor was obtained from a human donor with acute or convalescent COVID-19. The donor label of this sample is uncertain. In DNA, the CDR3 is TGTGCCAGCAGCCAAGATCACGGGCGGGGTCCTGAAGCTTTCTTT. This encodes CASSQDHGRGPEAFF.